The 25 T cell receptor beta chains below come from one sample, sequenced in a study of blood T cell repertoires in COVID-19. Sequenced by immunoSEQ multiplex PCR; TCRdb stores in-frame clones only, minus some. The table lists roughly 100,000 clones, over 70% of them singletons, with over 12% in the top ten. Specimen: peripheral blood. These receptors were taken from a man between 45 and 60 years old with acute or convalescent COVID-19.

V and J are TRBV5-4 and TRBJ1-4, with a possible D match to TRBD1 (6 bases). CDR1 SGHNT and CDR2 YYREEE come from the germline V gene (reference sequence). The CDR3 runs to 13 residues. Trimming cost V 0 bases and J 7 bases, with 7 bases left between them. The CDR3 spells CASSLGRGEKLFF. CDR3 in DNA: TGTGCCAGCAGCTTGGGCAGGGGTGAAAAACTGTTTTTT.

CDR3 sequence: CASSRGGHKAFF. As DNA, the CDR3 is TGTGCCAGCAGCCGGGGGGGTCATAAAGCTTTCTTT. This chain joins TRBV14 and TRBJ1-1; possibly TRBD1 for D (5 bases). The CDR3 sequence is 12 residues long. From germline, CDR1 is SGHDN and CDR2 FVKESK. Trimming cost V 4 bases and J 9 bases, with 12 bases left between them.

This clone appeared once. The chain recombines TRBV30 with TRBJ2-3; 10 bases are a match to TRBD2. CDR3 length: 14 residues. Trimming cost V 3 bases and J 2 bases; bases outside gene matches: 2. Looked up from germline, CDR1 is GTSNPN and CDR2 is SVGIG (reference sequence). The CDR3 DNA is TGTGCCTGGAGAACTAGCGGGATCACAGATACGCAGTATTTT. It specifies CAWRTSGITDTQYF. Using reference TRBV30 and TRBJ2-3 for the parts outside the CDR3, the full variable domain is SQTIHQWPATLVQPVGSPLSLECTVEGTSNPNLYWYRQAAGRGLQLLFYSVGIGQISSEVPQNLSASRPQDRQFILSSKKLLLSDSGFYLCAWRTSGITDTQYFGPGTRLTVL.

The chain uses TRBV27 and TRBJ1-5, with D uncertain. This CDR3 spans 13 amino acids. The V end was cut by 10 bases, the J end by 2 bases, with 12 bases between. Germline values: CDR1 MNHEY, CDR2 SMNVEV (reference sequence). This chain's CDR3 is CATSNRGNQPQHF. As DNA, the CDR3 is TGTGCCACCTCCAACCGAGGCAATCAGCCCCAGCATTTT.

V and J are TRBV4-2 and TRBJ2-5; D is perhaps TRBD2 (6 bases). The germline V and J ends were trimmed by 3 bases and 2 bases, with 13 bases remaining between them. Germline V gene data show CDR1 as LGHNA and CDR2 as YNFKEQ. There are 15 residues in the CDR3. The CDR3: CASSHGSGGQETQYF. The CDR3 region has the DNA TGTGCCAGCAGCCACGGTAGCGGAGGACAAGAGACCCAGTACTTC.

The CDR3 loop is CASSPGQRRTEAFF. CDR3 sequence (DNA): TGTGCCAGCAGCCCCGGACAGAGGAGGACTGAAGCTTTCTTT. The chain employs TRBV6-5 and TRBJ1-1; D might be TRBD1 (6 bases). Deletions cut 6 bases from V and 5 bases from J, with 16 bases between. Germline V CDR1 and CDR2: MNHEY, SVGAGI. CDR3 length equals 14 residues.

The CDR3 sequence: CASSLEGGSAHEQYF. The DNA of the CDR3 is TGCGCCAGCAGCTTGGAAGGTGGGAGCGCCCACGAGCAGTACTTC. The V and J genes are TRBV5-1 and TRBJ2-7, with a tentative D call TRBD2 (5 bases). This CDR3 has 15 residues. Trimming took off 0 bases at V and 5 bases at J, with 15 bases between the two ends. Germline V lookup: CDR1 SGHRS, CDR2 YFSETQ.

The chain couples TRBV2 to TRBJ2-1, with D uncertain. Trimming cost V 7 bases and J 9 bases, with 16 bases left between them. This CDR3 has 13 residues. The germline V gene encodes CDR1 SNHLY and CDR2 FYNNEI. The DNA for the CDR3 is TGTGCCAGCACTGAGGCTAGGCTATTTGAGCAGTTCTTC. Protein sequence: CASTEARLFEQFF.

This clone was counted at least ten times. CDR3 DNA sequence: TGTGCCAGCAGCTGGGGACAGGGGGATGAAGATGAGCAGTTCTTC. Protein sequence: CASSWGQGDEDEQFF. The chain couples TRBV7-9 to TRBJ2-1, with 11 bases aligning to TRBD1. After removal of 4 bases from V and 8 bases from J, the junction contained 7 bases not matched to a gene. The germline V gene encodes CDR1 SEHNR and CDR2 FQNEAQ (reference sequence). The length of the CDR3 is 15 residues.

The CDR3 loop reads CATSDSSNEQFF. In DNA form, the CDR3 reads TGTGCCACCAGTGACTCCTCTAATGAGCAGTTCTTC. V is TRBV24-1 and J is TRBJ2-1; no clear D. The CDR3 has 12 amino acids. V was trimmed by 4 bases and J by 7 bases, leaving 7 bases between them. Germline CDR1 reads KGHDR; CDR2 reads SFDVKD.

This chain joins TRBV11-2 and TRBJ1-6; D is unclear. Between the trimmed V and J ends, which lost 2 bases and 5 bases, there was a span of 10 bases. CDR3 size: 15 residues. The germline CDR1 and CDR2 sequences are SGHAT and FQNNGV. The CDR3 loop reads CASSLLANHNSPLHF. The CDR3 nucleotides are TGTGCCAGCAGCTTATTAGCAAACCATAATTCACCCCTCCACTTT.

The V and J genes are TRBV24-1 and TRBJ2-1, with a weak D call TRBD1 (5 bases). CDR3 length equals 14 residues. The ends were cut back, 1 base at V and 7 bases at J, with 10 bases in the middle. Germline lookup yields CDR1 KGHDR and CDR2 SFDVKD. The CDR3 here is CATSDFSGSNEQFF. The CDR3 nucleotides read TGTGCCACCAGTGATTTTTCAGGGTCAAATGAGCAGTTCTTC.

The V call is TRBV5-1, the J call TRBJ2-1; 7 bases are shared with TRBD2. This CDR3 region has 15 residues. Trimming took 3 bases from V and 2 from J; bases not matched to a gene: 5. Germline lookup yields CDR1 SGHRS and CDR2 YFSETQ. The CDR3, as DNA: TGCGCCAGCAGCTGGAGCGGGGCCACCTACAATGAGCAGTTCTTC. Translated, it gives CASSWSGATYNEQFF.

The chain links TRBV7-8 to TRBJ2-2, with 12 nucleotides matching TRBD2. J lost 2 bases, V lost 5 bases, and 3 bases had no gene match. CDR1 is SGHVS and CDR2 is FQNEAQ in the germline V gene. CDR3 length: 16 amino acids. The CDR3, as DNA: TGTGCCAGCAGCATACTAGCGGGAGGCAACACCGGGGAGCTGTTTTTT. This sequence encodes CASSILAGGNTGELFF.

This clone was observed a handful of times. The chain couples TRBV24-1 to TRBJ2-1, with 11 bases matching TRBD2. The CDR3 runs to 18 residues. Trimming at V came to 7 bases and at J to 0 bases, leaving 10 bases not matched to a gene. Germline loops: CDR1 KGHDR, CDR2 SFDVKD. The CDR3 DNA is TGTGCCACCAGCACTGGGACTAGCGGACGTCACTCCTACAATGAGCAGTTCTTC. Encoded protein: CATSTGTSGRHSYNEQFF.

The rearrangement uses TRBV30 and TRBJ1-1, with a tentative D call TRBD1 (5 bases). The CDR3 consists of 14 residues. Germline V gene data show CDR1 as GTSNPN and CDR2 as SVGIG (reference sequence). The V gene lost 0 bases and the J gene lost 5 bases, with 13 bases spanning the gap. In DNA, the CDR3 is TGTGCCTGGAGTGTACCCAGGGTAAGAACTGAAGCTTTCTTT. Translating it yields CAWSVPRVRTEAFF.

The chain couples TRBV5-1 to TRBJ2-3; TRBD2 might be the D (6 bases). The CDR3 loop spans 15 amino acids. The V end lost 2 bases, the J end lost 2 bases, and 12 bases lay between the germline ends. Per the germline V gene, CDR1 is SGHRS and CDR2 is YFSETQ. The CDR3 here is CASSFYSGPTDTQYF. Here the CDR3 DNA reads TGCGCCAGCAGCTTTTATAGCGGACCCACAGATACGCAGTATTTT.

The chain uses TRBV18 and TRBJ2-5; unclear D gene. The CDR3 loop spans 14 amino acids. Trimming removed 1 base at V and 2 bases at J, with 8 bases between. Per the germline V gene, CDR1 is KGHSH and CDR2 is LQKENI. Here the CDR3 reads CASSPLAAQETQYF. In DNA form, the CDR3 reads TGTGCCAGCTCACCACTGGCGGCTCAAGAGACCCAGTACTTC.

The V gene is TRBV19, the J gene TRBJ2-7, with TRBD1 identical over 7 bases. V gave up 6 bases and J gave up 0 bases; unmatched junction bases: 8. CDR1 is LNHDA and CDR2 is SQIVND in the germline V gene (reference sequence). CDR3 length: 15 residues. The CDR3 here is CASRTETGSSYEQYF. CDR3 coding DNA: TGTGCCAGTAGGACCGAGACAGGGAGCTCCTACGAGCAGTACTTC.

The V gene is TRBV5-6, the J gene TRBJ2-6; D possibly corresponds to TRBD2 (5 bases). This CDR3 has 15 residues. CDR1 SGHDT and CDR2 YYEEEE come from the germline V gene. Trimming cost V 1 base and J 4 bases, with 9 bases left between them. The CDR3 bases are TGTGCCAGCAGCTTGTGGGGAGCCGGGGCCAACGTCCTGACTTTC. Translated: CASSLWGAGANVLTF.

This clone was observed once. The chain recombines TRBV5-1 with TRBJ2-1; TRBD2 agrees at 10 bases. Per germline, CDR1 SGHRS and CDR2 YFSETQ. The CDR3 is 15 residues long. V lost 0 bases, J lost 7 bases, and 4 bases stayed unmatched. CDR3 DNA: TGCGCCAGCAGCTTGGAAAGCGGGAGGGCAAATGAGCAGTTCTTC. Encoded protein: CASSLESGRANEQFF.

The genes are TRBV18 and TRBJ1-2; TRBD1 matches 8 bases. The V segment lost 3 bases and the J segment 5 bases; nucleotides outside the gene matches: 2. This CDR3 is 13 amino acids long. The germline V gene encodes CDR1 KGHSH and CDR2 LQKENI. The CDR3 region is CASSPDRGYGYTF. The CDR3 DNA reads as TGTGCCAGCTCACCTGACAGGGGTTATGGCTACACCTTC.

This chain uses TRBV5-1 with TRBJ2-3, with D tentatively TRBD2 (6 bases). This CDR3 contains 16 residues. Trimming took 0 bases from V and 3 from J, leaving 14 bases between them. Per the germline V gene, CDR1 is SGHRS and CDR2 is YFSETQ. The CDR3 DNA follows: TGCGCCAGCAGCTTGGCGGGCGGGAAAGGTACAGATACGCAGTATTTT. This sequence encodes CASSLAGGKGTDTQYF.

This chain links TRBV18 with TRBJ2-7; 11 nucleotides align to TRBD1. CDR3 length: 14 amino acids. V shed 4 bases and J 3 bases; nucleotides not matched to a gene: 2. Germline-derived CDR1 and CDR2 are KGHSH and LQKENI. CDR3 residues: CASSRTGGLYEQYF. The CDR3 DNA sequence: TGTGCCAGCTCACGGACAGGGGGCCTCTACGAGCAGTACTTC.

The chain recombines TRBV29-1 with TRBJ2-7; no clear D. The CDR3 is 13 residues long. Trimming cost V 1 base and J 0 bases, with 7 bases left between them. Germline CDR1 is SQVTM and CDR2 is ANQGSEA. CDR3 nucleotide sequence: TGCAGCGTTGAAGGATTTAGCTCCTACGAGCAGTACTTC. Its translation is CSVEGFSSYEQYF.